The entry below gives a single T cell receptor (beta chain) sequence along with its context. This clonotype showed up just a few times. Its antigen has not been determined. It has no much larger one-base neighbor in the sample; base qualities were not kept. The treatment or condition label of this sample denotes: live attenuated yellow fever vaccine strain. At each blood-draw timepoint, two biological replicates of bulk PBMCs were obtained. A standard Ficoll-Paque protocol was used to isolate PBMCs from peripheral blood. TriZol was used to extract RNA from bulk PBMCs, CD4 and CD8 fractions, and dextramer-positive and dextramer-negative fractions. These data are taken from a study of T cells after yellow fever vaccination (dated by TCRdb to the late 2010s). With respect to the entire study: The SMART-Seq v4 Ultra Low Input RNA kit was used to prepare libraries from fractions with low cell numbers. To follow T-cell clones before and after both primary and booster YFV17D yellow fever vaccination, bulk TCR alpha and beta repertoires underwent longitudinal sequencing. Two healthy male donors made up the cohort, one aged 18 to 30 years and the other aged 30 to 40 years. Blood was collected at multiple timepoints before and after primary and secondary immunization, and bulk PBMC replicates and cell subsets were isolated. The paper's findings and limits, for the study overall: The study included only two donors, which limits how far the findings can be generalized. FACS-sorted repertoires could contain abundant contaminating clonotypes from the bulk population, so computational filtering was required. A small fraction of clonotypes appeared in both the CD4 and CD8 compartments, likely as a result of convergent recombination. Most clones expanded after primary vaccination were re-detected after the booster (almost 98% of CD4 and around 86% of CD8), suggesting broad memory maintenance. Compared with the primary T-cell response, the secondary T-cell response was faster but weaker, reaching its peak on day 5 rather than on day 15.

Germline trimming amounts to 4 bases on V and 0 bases on J, with 5 as the count of junction bases outside the gene matches. Inclusive of the bounding cysteine and phenylalanine, the CDR3 is 14 residues long. Left in the record is the CDR3 DNA by itself, 42 bases read in frame from the first base. For CDR1 and CDR2, the germline V gene (reference sequence) lists GTSNPN and SVGIG. TCR cDNA was synthesized by 5'RACE template switching, which introduced a universal primer site and unique molecular identifiers. cDNA synthesis was primed from both the TCR alpha and TCR beta constant segments. Two PCR steps were used to amplify libraries, with sample barcodes and sequencing adapters being added in the second step. Libraries were sequenced on Illumina HiSeq 2500 (2x100 bp) or NovaSeq (2x150 bp). In the paper's pipeline: Reads were demultiplexed and collapsed into UMI consensus sequences with MIGEC, and V(D)J alignment was performed with MiXCR. Vaccine-responding clonotypes were defined with edgeR using replicate PBMC samples, requiring FDR below 0.01 and a log2 fold change above 5 up to day 15. Bulk clonotypes were assigned CD4 or CD8 identity according to which sequenced CD4 or CD8 repertoire held them at higher abundance. The public sequencing data were trimmed at Q25 with fastp and processed into clonotypes with MiXCR by TCRdb, which kept only in-frame beta chains. Rows merge per CDR3 protein into single entries with the most common DNA and genes. The V and J calls here are based on TCRdb, not the publication. This sample lists about 320,000 distinct CDR3 sequences; around 6.8% were detected once. In total, the top ten clones hold 18% of the sample.

This TCR was sampled from a young man who received the YFV17D yellow fever vaccine. The source was PBMCs, collected more than 35 days after the first yellow fever vaccination. The chain couples TRBV30 to TRBJ1-1, and 7 bases in between align with TRBD1. The CDR3 region: CAWIGDSLNTEAFF. In nucleotides, the sequence is TGTGCCTGGATAGGGGACAGCTTGAACACTGAAGCTTTCTTT.